This entry lists 20 T cell receptor beta chains sequenced from one sample in a study of CD4 and CD8 cells across lung adenocarcinoma regions. TCRdb itself ran the PCR reads through MiXCR, one entry per CDR3 protein. Seen here are 9,500 to 15,000 distinct CDR3 sequences, around 48% observed once, and the top ten hold 26%. The sequenced sample consisted of CD8+ T cells from the margin of a lung tumor. The source is a female donor with lung adenocarcinoma. The CD4 and CD8 labels of this study may be unreliable.

This clonotype was picked up a small number of times. The chain joins TRBV9 to TRBJ2-1; D perhaps matches TRBD1 (6 bases). Deletions cut 3 bases from V and 2 bases from J, with 12 bases between. This CDR3 comprises 15 residues. Germline CDR1 reads SGDLS; CDR2 reads YYNGEE. The CDR3 here is CASSATGSPYNEQFF. The CDR3, as DNA: TGTGCCAGCAGCGCCACAGGGAGTCCCTACAATGAGCAGTTCTTC.

This clonotype is termed large. The V gene is TRBV6-1, the J gene TRBJ2-3; TRBD2 agrees at 13 bases. CDR3 length equals 17 residues. Germline-derived CDR1 and CDR2 are MNHNS and SASEGT. V gave up 6 bases and J gave up 2 bases; unmatched junction bases: 8. CDR3 coding DNA: TGTGCCAGCAGCCGCCGACTAGCGGGGGGATTCACAGATACGCAGTATTTT. Translating it yields CASSRRLAGGFTDTQYF.

The chain carries TRBV18 and TRBJ2-3; 11 bases match TRBD2. Germline CDR1 and CDR2: KGHSH and LQKENI. Trimming cost V 8 bases and J 4 bases; bases outside gene matches: 8. The CDR3 runs to 15 residues. The CDR3 here is CASRVAGGQPDTQYF. DNA for the CDR3: TGTGCCAGCCGAGTAGCGGGGGGGCAGCCAGATACGCAGTATTTT.

By sample share, this clonotype is medium-sized. The chain employs TRBV7-6 and TRBJ1-6; possible D gene TRBD1, 5 bases. Deletions cut 8 bases from V and 4 bases from J, with 9 bases between. The CDR3 covers 13 residues. Germline values: CDR1 SGHVS, CDR2 FNYEAQ. CDR3 protein: CASSTDYNSPLHF. The CDR3 DNA is TGTGCCAGCTCGACAGATTATAATTCACCCCTCCACTTT.

This sequence joins TRBV27 and TRBJ1-5; a possible D gene is TRBD1 (6 bases). The J call is in doubt because the DNA end fits TRBJ1-6 better. This CDR3 is 16 amino acids long. Germline V CDR1 and CDR2: MNHEY, SMNVEV (reference sequence). The CDR3 nucleotides are TGTGCCAGCAGTTTAGGTCCCCAGGGGTTTGATCAGCCCCTCCACTTT. It is translated as CASSLGPQGFDQPLHF.

CDR3 region: CASSQADGGGGAKDTQYF. Written as DNA, the CDR3 is TGCGCCAGCAGCCAAGCAGACGGGGGCGGGGGAGCCAAAGATACGCAGTATTTT. The genes are TRBV4-1 and TRBJ2-3, with D maybe TRBD2 (7 bases). The ends were cut back, 1 base at V and 5 bases at J, with 22 bases in the middle. The CDR3 extends over 18 amino acids. Per germline, CDR1 MGHRA and CDR2 YSYEKL.

This clonotype was seen ten or more times. J is TRBJ2-1 and V is TRBV27, with 7 nucleotides matching TRBD1. V lost 5 bases to trimming and J lost 2 bases; unmatched junction nucleotides: 9. The CDR3 length is 16 residues. CDR1 and CDR2 (germline): MNHEY, SMNVEV (reference sequence). This CDR3 is CASSRTGDIAYNEQFF. DNA of the CDR3: TGTGCCAGCAGTCGAACAGGGGACATCGCCTACAATGAGCAGTTCTTC.

This clonotype is termed large. The V call is TRBV6-1, the J call TRBJ2-3; 13 bases agree with TRBD2. The germline gives CDR1 MNHNS, CDR2 SASEGT. This CDR3 has 15 amino acids. With 2 bases clipped from V and 4 bases from J, the junction kept 0 bases outside the gene matches. DNA of the CDR3: TGTGCCAGCAGTGAAACTAGCGGGGGGGCAGATACGCAGTATTTT. Translated, it gives CASSETSGGADTQYF.

Of note for this clonotype: The germline gene is not matched at one end of the junction; a read error may be the cause. The chain links TRBV12-3 or TRBV12-4 to TRBJ2-6, with TRBD1 matching 7 bases. The CDR3 has 10 amino acids. For the CDR3, the DNA is TGTGCCAGCAGTGAGTTACAGGGACAGTTC. Protein sequence: CASSELQGQF.

The chain joins TRBV6-1 to TRBJ2-6; the D gene could be TRBD1 or TRBD2 (7 bases each). Germline-derived CDR1 and CDR2 are MNHNS and SASEGT. The germline V and J ends were trimmed by 7 bases and 7 bases, with 29 bases remaining between them. The CDR3 is made up of 19 amino acids. The CDR3 DNA reads as TGTGCCAGCACCGTCACCAGGGGGGGGGCCCTCTCGGGCGCCAACGTCCTGACTTTC. It is translated as CASTVTRGGALSGANVLTF.

This clonotype qualifies as medium-sized. The chain links TRBV6-1 to TRBJ2-1; 14 bases are a match to TRBD2. The V gene's germline CDR1 is MNHNS and CDR2 SASEGT. CDR3 length equals 18 residues. V lost 6 bases to trimming and J lost 1 base; unmatched junction nucleotides: 8. Here the CDR3 DNA reads TGTGCCAGCAGGAAAAGACTAGCGGGGGGGCCATCCTACAATGAGCAGTTCTTC. Amino acid sequence: CASRKRLAGGPSYNEQFF.

This chain joins TRBV7-2 and TRBJ2-2; TRBD2 matches 9 bases. This CDR3 region has 18 residues. Germline V lookup: CDR1 SGHTA, CDR2 FQGNSA. V was clipped by 5 bases and J by 4 bases; unmatched bases: 14. The chain's CDR3 is CASSAVGAGGPGTGELFF. The CDR3 bases are TGTGCCAGCAGCGCAGTGGGGGCGGGAGGGCCGGGCACCGGGGAGCTGTTTTTT. Full variable domain (remainder filled in from reference TRBV7-2 and TRBJ2-2): GAGVSQSPSNKVTEKGKDVELRCDPISGHTALYWYRQSLGQGLEFLIYFQGNSAPDKSGLPSDRFSAERTGGSVSTLTIQRTQQEDSAVYLCASSAVGAGGPGTGELFFGEGSRLTVL.

This clonotype was recorded a few times. Sequence at one end of the junction differs from germline and may be a read error. CDR3 DNA sequence: TGTGCCAGCAGTGAAGCAGGCGCAGGGTTCAATGAGCAGTTCTTT. Translation: CASSEAGAGFNEQFF. The genes are TRBV6-1 and TRBJ2-1, with D tentatively TRBD1 (5 bases). This CDR3 is 15 amino acids long. Germline-derived CDR1 and CDR2 are MNHNS and SASEGT.

This clonotype was observed a handful of times. The V gene is TRBV27, the J gene TRBJ2-6, with D tentatively TRBD2 (7 bases). Trimming removed 6 bases at V and 3 bases at J, with 18 bases between. The CDR3 contains 17 residues. The germline CDR1 and CDR2 sequences are MNHEY and SMNVEV (reference sequence). This CDR3 reads CASRLGGGAGGANVLTF. CDR3 DNA sequence: TGTGCCAGCAGGCTTGGGGGGGGGGCGGGTGGGGCCAACGTCCTGACTTTC.

By share, this clonotype ranks as medium-sized. V usage is TRBV6-1 and J usage is TRBJ1-2; a possible D gene is TRBD1 (6 bases). CDR1 is MNHNS and CDR2 is SASEGT in the germline V gene. This CDR3 contains 15 residues. The V and J ends lost 4 bases and 7 bases respectively, with 19 bases between them. CDR3 coding DNA: TGTGCCAGCAGTGTCCAGTCCGGGCAGGGGAGTGGCTACACCTTC. This sequence encodes CASSVQSGQGSGYTF.

J is TRBJ2-3 and V is TRBV6-5, with D perhaps being TRBD1 or TRBD2 (6 bases each). The end of the DNA aligns better with TRBJ2-1, so the J call may be wrong. The V gene's germline CDR1 is MNHEY and CDR2 SVGAGI. The CDR3 is 15 residues long. The CDR3 sequence is CASRFSGASANEQFF. DNA for the CDR3: TGTGCCAGCAGATTCTCGGGGGCTAGCGCCAATGAGCAGTTCTTC.

V gene TRBV6-1 combines with J gene TRBJ1-2; a possible D gene is TRBD1 (5 bases). The CDR3 totals 14 residues. Trimming shortened V by 6 bases and J by 4 bases, and 15 bases separated the two germline ends. From germline, CDR1 is MNHNS and CDR2 SASEGT. The CDR3 here is CASRKDSAGYGYTF. CDR3 nucleotide sequence: TGTGCCAGCAGAAAAGACAGCGCGGGCTATGGCTACACCTTC.

V gene TRBV6-1 combines with J gene TRBJ1-2, with a tentative D call TRBD1 (6 bases). CDR1 is MNHNS and CDR2 is SASEGT in the germline V gene. Trimming removed 5 bases at V and 4 bases at J, with 17 bases between. The CDR3 covers 15 residues. CDR3 sequence: CASSPVTTGGYGYTF. The CDR3, as DNA: TGTGCCAGCAGTCCTGTTACGACAGGCGGCTATGGCTACACCTTC.

The table lists this clonotype with many counts. A much larger clone lies a single base off, so this may be a read error. The chain uses TRBV27 and TRBJ2-1; TRBD1 matches at 9 bases. Germline CDR1 and CDR2: MNHEY and SMNVEV (reference sequence). V lost 2 bases to trimming and J lost 10 bases; unmatched junction nucleotides: 6. The length of the CDR3 is 14 residues. CDR3 sequence (DNA): TGTGCCAGCAGTTTAAGGTGGGACAGGGTAGAGCAGTTCTTC. It codes for CASSLRWDRVEQFF.

To note about this clonotype: The germline gene is not matched at one end of the junction; a read error may be the cause. The rearrangement joins TRBV25-1 to TRBJ2-5; tentative D call: TRBD1 (6 bases). Germline V gene lookup returns CDR1 MGHDK and CDR2 SYGVNS. The CDR3 runs 16 residues. The DNA for the CDR3 is TGTGCCAGCAGGGGAGTTGGGGCAGGGGACCAAGATACCCAGTACTTC. It specifies CASRGVGAGDQDTQYF.